The next 30 T cell receptor beta chains were all read from a single sample in a study of CXCR3-negative and CXCR3-positive naive CD8 T cells. The libraries of TRB cDNA were prepared using 5' RACE with UMI labels. TCRdb reprocessed the 5' RACE reads and keeps a single row for each CDR3 protein, giving no DNA. The ten top clones account for 0.5% to 0.55%, within a sample of some 60,000 distinct CDR3 sequences. The study's findings and limits: In CXCR3-positive naive cells, the TRB CDR3s were more hydrophobic than in CXCR3-negative naive cells.

Which antigens these TCRs recognize remains unknown. Sequencing used naive CXCR3+ CD8+ T cells from blood. Subset denoted: CD45RO-CCR7+CD27+CD95- naive CD8+ T cells expressing CXCR3 (TNR3+). These receptors originate from a human donor in good health. Some clones in this sample may be carry-over from other donors' samples.

V usage is TRBV7-9 and J usage is TRBJ2-7. The CDR3 loop spans 13 amino acids. Germline values: CDR1 SEHNR, CDR2 FQNEAQ (reference sequence). CDR3 in amino acids: CASSLLGTYEQYF.

The genes are TRBV29-1 and TRBJ2-7; absent DNA, TCRdb's TRBD1 call cannot be checked. This CDR3 is built from 13 residues. Germline loops: CDR1 SQVTM, CDR2 ANQGSEA. The CDR3 loop reads CSARTGSAYEQYF.

The chain couples TRBV20-1 to TRBJ2-6. The CDR3 spans 15 residues. Per the germline V gene, CDR1 is DFQATT and CDR2 is SNEGSKA (reference sequence). The CDR3 protein is CSARNRYDGANVLTF.

The rearrangement links TRBV25-1 to TRBJ1-1. The CDR3 spans 13 residues. From germline, CDR1 is MGHDK and CDR2 SYGVNS. This CDR3 is CASSVRGYNEAFF.

CDR3 protein: CSVLALDRGYEQYF. This rearrangement joins TRBV29-1 to TRBJ2-7; without DNA, the TCRdb call of TRBD1 cannot be checked. The CDR3 is 14 amino acids. Per the germline V gene, CDR1 is SQVTM and CDR2 is ANQGSEA.

The chain carries TRBV2 and TRBJ2-7; absent DNA, TCRdb's TRBD1 call cannot be checked. Germline CDR1 reads SNHLY; CDR2 reads FYNNEI. This CDR3 spans 13 amino acids. This chain's CDR3 is CASSPGQVYEQYF.

V usage is TRBV7-3 and J usage is TRBJ1-2; without DNA, the TCRdb call of TRBD1 cannot be checked. The CDR3 length is 15 residues. Germline V gene lookup returns CDR1 SGHTA and CDR2 FQGTGA. The CDR3 region is CASSHDGAGDYGYTF.

The chain is built from TRBV28 and TRBJ2-4; there is no DNA to check the TCRdb D call of TRBD1. CDR3 length: 11 amino acids. Germline-derived CDR1 and CDR2 are MDHEN and SYDVKM. The CDR3: CASDRGDIQYF.

This rearrangement joins TRBV7-9 to TRBJ2-7. The CDR3 is 12 residues long. Germline V lookup: CDR1 SEHNR, CDR2 FQNEAQ (reference sequence). The CDR3 here is CASSLDVIEQYF. Supplemented by reference TRBV7-9 and TRBJ2-7, the full variable domain reads DTGVSQNPRHKITKRGQNVTFRCDPISEHNRLYWYRQTLGQGPEFLTYFQNEAQLEKSRLLSDRFSAERPKGSFSTLEIQRTEQGDSAMYLCASSLDVIEQYFGPGTRLTVT.

The rearrangement joins TRBV12-3 or TRBV12-4 to TRBJ2-2; TCRdb indicates TRBD1, and absent DNA this call remains unverified. The CDR3 is 15 amino acids. CDR3 amino acids: CASSSPGRGSGELFF.

The rearrangement uses TRBV27 and TRBJ2-1; the TRBD2 assignment by TCRdb is unverifiable without DNA. This CDR3 is 16 amino acids long. The germline V gene encodes CDR1 MNHEY and CDR2 SMNVEV (reference sequence). The CDR3 reads CASTLNRDYSYNEQFF.

The gene calls are TRBV11-2 and TRBJ1-4. The CDR3 runs to 16 residues. Germline-derived CDR1 and CDR2 are SGHAT and FQNNGV. This CDR3 reads CASSFFRSATNEKLFF. The full variable domain, with the rest looked up from reference TRBV11-2 and TRBJ1-4, is EAGVAQSPRYKIIEKRQSVAFWCNPISGHATLYWYQQILGQGPKLLIQFQNNGVVDDSQLPKDRFSAERLKGVDSTLKIQPAKLEDSAVYLCASSFFRSATNEKLFFGSGTQLSVL.

The chain combines TRBV18 with TRBJ2-1; with no DNA, the TCRdb D assignment of TRBD1 cannot be verified. This CDR3 is 15 amino acids long. The V gene's germline CDR1 is KGHSH and CDR2 LQKENI. The CDR3 here is CASSPGTSSYNEQFF. Full variable domain (rest looked up from reference TRBV18 and TRBJ2-1): NAGVMQNPRHLVRRRGQEARLRCSPMKGHSHVYWYRQLPEEGLKFMVYLQKENIIDESGMPKERFSAEFPKEGPSILRIQQVVRGDSAAYFCASSPGTSSYNEQFFGPGTRLTVL.

The chain uses TRBV29-1 and TRBJ1-1; TCRdb names TRBD1, which stays unverified in the absence of DNA. Looked up from germline, CDR1 is SQVTM and CDR2 is ANQGSEA. The CDR3 is made up of 15 amino acids. CDR3 region: CSVEDLPQGRTEAFF.

V usage is TRBV6-4 and J usage is TRBJ1-2; the TCRdb D gene call, TRBD1, has no DNA to confirm it. Germline loops: CDR1 MRHNA, CDR2 SNTAGT. This CDR3 spans 14 amino acids. The CDR3 protein is CASIGTGLISGYTF.

This chain joins TRBV15 and TRBJ2-5; TCRdb reports TRBD1, a call that lacks DNA to check it against. This CDR3 region has 11 residues. CDR1 and CDR2 from the germline V gene are LNHNV and YYDKDF (reference sequence). CDR3 amino acids: CATERDRDQYF.

The V gene is TRBV7-8, the J gene TRBJ2-1. This CDR3 spans 13 amino acids. Germline V lookup: CDR1 SGHVS, CDR2 FQNEAQ. The CDR3 sequence is CASSMGSYNEQFF.

The chain carries TRBV6-5 and TRBJ2-2; the TRBD1 assignment by TCRdb is unverifiable without DNA. This CDR3 is built from 17 residues. The germline CDR1 and CDR2 sequences are MNHEY and SVGAGI. The chain's CDR3 is CASSYDPGQGGTGELFF.

V and J are TRBV27 and TRBJ1-6; the TCRdb D gene call, TRBD1, has no DNA to confirm it. This CDR3 contains 13 residues. The germline gives CDR1 MNHEY, CDR2 SMNVEV (reference sequence). CDR3 protein: CASRVGGDSPLHF.

This rearrangement joins TRBV7-6 to TRBJ2-2; TCRdb returns TRBD1, unconfirmable since there is no DNA. Germline lookup yields CDR1 SGHVS and CDR2 FNYEAQ. CDR3 length: 14 residues. The CDR3 here is CASSDLQGPGELFF.

The chain combines TRBV2 with TRBJ1-5; no DNA is available, so the TRBD1 call from TCRdb remains unchecked. Germline V gene lookup returns CDR1 SNHLY and CDR2 FYNNEI. CDR3 length: 14 amino acids. The CDR3 sequence: CASSWAPSNQPQHF. Full variable domain (outside the CDR3, taken from reference TRBV2 and TRBJ1-5): EPEVTQTPSHQVTQMGQEVILRCVPISNHLYFYWYRQILGQKVEFLVSFYNNEISEKSEIFDDQFSVERPDGSNFTLKIRSTKLEDSAMYFCASSWAPSNQPQHFGDGTRLSIL.

The chain is built from TRBV7-9 and TRBJ2-3; the TCRdb call, TRBD2, lacks DNA for checking. The CDR3 extends over 17 amino acids. CDR1 and CDR2 from the germline V gene are SEHNR and FQNEAQ (reference sequence). The CDR3 region is CASSDSWGAKATDTQYF. Variable domain in full (rest from reference TRBV7-9 and TRBJ2-3): DTGVSQNPRHKITKRGQNVTFRCDPISEHNRLYWYRQTLGQGPEFLTYFQNEAQLEKSRLLSDRFSAERPKGSFSTLEIQRTEQGDSAMYLCASSDSWGAKATDTQYFGPGTRLTVL.

This sequence joins TRBV28 and TRBJ2-4. This CDR3 is built from 12 residues. The germline V gene encodes CDR1 MDHEN and CDR2 SYDVKM. The CDR3 loop reads CASSLTGNIQYF.

The chain joins TRBV11-1 to TRBJ2-7; TCRdb's assignment of TRBD1 cannot be checked, as there is no DNA. The CDR3 is 12 residues long. Germline assignment: CDR1 SGHAT and CDR2 FQDESV (reference sequence). CDR3 in amino acids: CASRQESYEQYF.

This CDR3 reads CASSPPHGGGSYEQYF. The chain employs TRBV7-8 and TRBJ2-7; the TCRdb call, TRBD1, lacks DNA for checking. The CDR3 sequence is 16 residues long. The germline V gene has CDR1 SGHVS and CDR2 FQNEAQ.

This rearrangement joins TRBV6-2 or TRBV6-3 to TRBJ2-7; TCRdb lists TRBD1, though no DNA is available to test this call. The CDR3 is 12 residues long. Germline V gene lookup returns CDR1 MNHEY and CDR2 SVGEGT. This chain's CDR3 is CASSYQGNEQYF.

CDR3: CASSPPAGTEAFF. The chain links TRBV7-9 to TRBJ1-1. Per the germline V gene, CDR1 is SEHNR and CDR2 is FQNEAQ (reference sequence). The CDR3 is made up of 13 amino acids.

The chain employs TRBV7-3 and TRBJ2-3; TCRdb names TRBD2, which stays unverified in the absence of DNA. This CDR3 contains 18 residues. Per the germline V gene, CDR1 is SGHTA and CDR2 is FQGTGA. The CDR3 here is CASSPLFDSGGSTDTQYF.

The chain combines TRBV5-5 with TRBJ2-5; TCRdb outputs TRBD1, but without DNA this stays unchecked. CDR3 length: 14 residues. The germline gives CDR1 SGHKS, CDR2 YYEKEE (reference sequence). CDR3 sequence reads: CASSFLIGGETQYF.

V usage is TRBV20-1 and J usage is TRBJ2-7; TCRdb proposes TRBD2, but this gene call is untestable without DNA. The CDR3 is made up of 14 amino acids. The germline V gene has CDR1 DFQATT and CDR2 SNEGSKA (reference sequence). CDR3 sequence: CSAKSLGRDYEQYF.